Each of the 27 T cell receptor beta chains below was sequenced from the same sample in a study of control samples from healthy donors and cancer patients. Profiled with immunoSEQ multiplex PCR; TCRdb holds only in-frame clones, not every one. The sample carries about 44,000 clones, around 87% recorded once. Sequenced input: PBMCs. All receptors come from a woman in her sixties or seventies with lung cancer.

The chain links TRBV7-6 to TRBJ2-2; TRBD2 is a possible D gene (5 bases). The CDR3 has 13 residues. CDR1 and CDR2 from the germline V gene are SGHVS and FNYEAQ. V dropped 5 bases and J dropped 8 bases, with 12 bases sitting between them. CDR3 residues: CASSPRGIGELFF. CDR3 coding DNA: TGTGCCAGCAGCCCACGAGGGATAGGGGAGCTGTTTTTT. The full variable domain, in which reference TRBV7-6 and TRBJ2-2 provide the parts outside the CDR3, is GAGVSQSPRYKVTKRGQDVALRCDPISGHVSLYWYRQALGQGPEFLTYFNYEAQQDKSGLPNDRFSAERPEGSISTLTIQRTEQRDSAMYRCASSPRGIGELFFGEGSRLTVL.

The CDR3 DNA reads as TGTGCCAGCAGCGCGGAGTTTTGGACAGATACGCAGTATTTT. It codes for CASSAEFWTDTQYF. The J gene is TRBJ2-3, the V gene TRBV9; no definite D call. CDR3 length: 14 residues. CDR1 is SGDLS and CDR2 is YYNGEE in the germline V gene. Trimming took 3 bases from V and 3 from J, leaving 11 bases between them.

The genes are TRBV24-1 and TRBJ2-3, with TRBD2 identical over 13 bases. Germline trimming cut 8 bases from V and 6 bases from J; bases unmatched to any gene: 4. CDR3 length equals 14 residues. Germline values: CDR1 KGHDR, CDR2 SFDVKD. The CDR3 sequence is CATKLAGGEDTQYF. DNA of the CDR3: TGTGCCACCAAACTAGCGGGAGGGGAGGATACGCAGTATTTT.

V gene TRBV27 combines with J gene TRBJ2-1; 7 nucleotides match TRBD1. The CDR3 sequence is 12 residues long. The V segment lost 5 bases and the J segment 6 bases; nucleotides outside the gene matches: 1. The germline gives CDR1 MNHEY, CDR2 SMNVEV (reference sequence). The CDR3 loop reads CASSAGGNEQFF. CDR3 DNA: TGTGCCAGCAGTGCAGGGGGCAATGAGCAGTTCTTC.

The chain combines TRBV5-1 with TRBJ2-3; perhaps TRBD1 as D (5 bases). Germline V CDR1 and CDR2: SGHRS, YFSETQ. The CDR3 extends over 15 amino acids. The V gene lost 0 bases and the J gene lost 6 bases, with 14 bases spanning the gap. The CDR3 region has the DNA TGCGCCAGCAGCTTGGACAGGATTGACACGGATACGCAGTATTTT. It codes for CASSLDRIDTDTQYF. Full variable domain (outside the CDR3, taken from reference TRBV5-1 and TRBJ2-3): KAGVTQTPRYLIKTRGQQVTLSCSPISGHRSVSWYQQTPGQGLQFLFEYFSETQRNKGNFPGRFSGRQFSNSRSEMNVSTLELGDSALYLCASSLDRIDTDTQYFGPGTRLTVL.

This chain links TRBV28 with TRBJ1-5; 7 bases are shared with TRBD1. Germline trimming cut 4 bases from V and 0 bases from J; bases unmatched to any gene: 12. Per germline, CDR1 MDHEN and CDR2 SYDVKM. The length of the CDR3 is 18 residues. DNA for the CDR3: TGTGCCAGCAGTTACCGCGGACAGGTTCCGTATAGCAATCAGCCCCAGCATTTT. Amino acids: CASSYRGQVPYSNQPQHF.

V usage is TRBV4-2 and J usage is TRBJ2-5; D assignment may be TRBD1 or TRBD2 (5 bases each). Trimming shortened V by 1 base and J by 0 bases, and 9 bases separated the two germline ends. The CDR3 sequence is 15 residues long. Germline CDR1 is LGHNA and CDR2 is YNFKEQ. The CDR3 spells CASSQVQGHQETQYF. CDR3 in DNA: TGTGCCAGCAGCCAAGTTCAGGGACACCAAGAGACCCAGTACTTC.

The gene calls are TRBV2 and TRBJ2-2; 9 bases match TRBD2. Germline loops: CDR1 SNHLY, CDR2 FYNNEI. Trimming cost V 7 bases and J 2 bases; bases outside gene matches: 11. The CDR3 is 17 residues long. The CDR3 loop is CASNLPGTSSNTGELFF. CDR3 bases: TGTGCCAGCAACCTACCCGGGACTAGCAGTAACACCGGGGAGCTGTTTTTT.

The V and J genes are TRBV9 and TRBJ2-2; D ambiguous. The CDR3 sequence is 16 residues long. Trimming left V 0 bases short and J 2 bases short, with 11 bases between. Germline V gene data show CDR1 as SGDLS and CDR2 as YYNGEE. The CDR3 protein is CASSVGMIINTGELFF. As DNA, the CDR3 is TGTGCCAGCAGCGTAGGAATGATCATTAACACCGGGGAGCTGTTTTTT.

V gene TRBV7-9 combines with J gene TRBJ1-5, with 10 bases identical to TRBD1. This CDR3 comprises 15 residues. V was pared by 4 bases and J by 2 bases, with 2 bases of the junction left unmatched. Germline loops: CDR1 SEHNR, CDR2 FQNEAQ (reference sequence). CDR3 nucleotides: TGTGCCAGCAGCTCCGGGACAGGGGGCAATCAGCCCCAGCATTTT. Residues: CASSSGTGGNQPQHF.

This chain connects TRBV5-1 to TRBJ1-2; no clear D gene. Trimming left V 0 bases short and J 0 bases short, with 12 bases between. From germline, CDR1 is SGHRS and CDR2 YFSETQ. This CDR3 contains 16 residues. Here the CDR3 DNA reads TGCGCCAGCAGCTTGGAAGTCGACTCCACTAACTATGGCTACACCTTC. This codes for CASSLEVDSTNYGYTF.

This clone was seen a handful of times. The gene calls are TRBV28 and TRBJ1-5; tentative D call: TRBD1 (5 bases). The germline V gene has CDR1 MDHEN and CDR2 SYDVKM. CDR3 length: 12 residues. Trimming removed 10 bases at V and 5 bases at J, with 12 bases between. The CDR3 DNA is TGTGCCATCTCGGGGGGAGATCAGCCCCAGCATTTT. Its translation: CAISGGDQPQHF.

The chain carries TRBV19 and TRBJ2-2; 11 bases are shared with TRBD2. Trimming cost V 7 bases and J 0 bases; bases outside gene matches: 16. The germline V gene encodes CDR1 LNHDA and CDR2 SQIVND (reference sequence). The CDR3 contains 20 residues. This CDR3 is CASIGGRHLTSGANTGELFF. CDR3 coding DNA: TGTGCCAGTATCGGGGGTCGACACCTGACTAGCGGGGCGAACACCGGGGAGCTGTTTTTT.

This clone has a single count. This chain uses TRBV28 with TRBJ2-2; 9 nucleotides agree with TRBD2. The CDR3 covers 16 residues. Germline CDR1 and CDR2: MDHEN and SYDVKM. Trimming at V came to 6 bases and at J to 2 bases, leaving 7 bases not matched to a gene. CDR3 DNA sequence: TGTGCCAGCAGGTCCGGCGGGGGGGAAAACACCGGGGAGCTGTTTTTT. Residues: CASRSGGGENTGELFF.

This chain uses TRBV14 with TRBJ2-7; D is ambiguous. V lost 5 bases and J lost 4, with 9 bases in between. CDR1 is SGHDN and CDR2 is FVKESK in the germline V gene. CDR3 length: 12 amino acids. The CDR3 spells CASSADGYEQYF. The CDR3 DNA reads as TGTGCCAGCAGCGCGGACGGTTACGAGCAGTACTTC.

This clone has a single count. V and J are TRBV27 and TRBJ1-1; 9 bases align to TRBD1. The V gene end was trimmed by 5 bases and the J gene end by 5 bases; junction bases not matched to a gene: 12. This CDR3 region has 16 residues. Germline CDR1 and CDR2: MNHEY and SMNVEV (reference sequence). The CDR3 DNA follows: TGTGCCAGCAGTCCCTCGGCAGGGACAGGGAGGACTGAAGCTTTCTTT. It specifies CASSPSAGTGRTEAFF.

The CDR3 nucleotides are TGCAGCGTTGGGAACAGGGACTCGGGGTACGAGCAGTACTTC. Protein product: CSVGNRDSGYEQYF. This chain joins TRBV29-1 and TRBJ2-7, with D perhaps matching TRBD1 or TRBD2 (6 bases each). The germline V gene has CDR1 SQVTM and CDR2 ANQGSEA. The CDR3 runs to 14 residues. V lost 4 bases and J lost 4, with 17 bases in between.

The chain links TRBV5-4 to TRBJ1-5, with D possibly TRBD1 on 5 matching bases. CDR1 and CDR2 (germline): SGHNT, YYREEE (reference sequence). Trimming pared 10 bases from V and 9 bases from J, leaving 17 bases between. This CDR3 spans 12 amino acids. The DNA of the CDR3 is TGTGCCTGGGCCTGGGGGAATGGGCCCCAGCATTTT. Its protein is CAWAWGNGPQHF.

Of note for this clone: At one of its ends the junction is not consistent with the germline gene, which may arise from a read error. The rearrangement links TRBV13 to TRBJ2-3; 7 bases agree with TRBD1. CDR1 is PRHDT and CDR2 is FYEKMQ in the germline V gene (reference sequence). CDR3 length: 15 amino acids. The CDR3 DNA sequence: TGTGCCAGCGGCTTGGAGACTCAGGGGGCAGATACGCAGTATTTT. This sequence encodes CASGLETQGADTQYF.

The chain links TRBV9 to TRBJ2-1; D ambiguous. The CDR3 totals 13 residues. The V end lost 1 base, the J end lost 5 bases, and 7 bases lay between the germline ends. Germline values: CDR1 SGDLS, CDR2 YYNGEE. CDR3 amino acids: CASSVYQDNEQFF. As DNA, the CDR3 is TGTGCCAGCAGCGTATATCAGGACAATGAGCAGTTCTTC.

The genes are TRBV29-1 and TRBJ2-2; D is tentatively TRBD1 or TRBD2 (6 bases each). This CDR3 region has 14 residues. V lost 5 bases, J lost 0 bases, and 10 bases lay in between. Germline CDR1 SQVTM, CDR2 ANQGSEA. The CDR3 bases are TGCAGCGTTTCGGGGGCAACGAACACCGGGGAGCTGTTTTTT. Its translation is CSVSGATNTGELFF.

The chain is built from TRBV30 and TRBJ2-2; 9 bases are a match to TRBD2. The CDR3 runs 18 residues. Germline CDR1 reads GTSNPN; CDR2 reads SVGIG (reference sequence). V trimming: 5 bases; J trimming: 1 base; junction bases outside the gene matches: 14. This chain's CDR3 is CAWVRGIAGALNTGELFF. The CDR3 coding sequence is TGTGCCTGGGTCCGAGGGATAGCGGGAGCGCTGAACACCGGGGAGCTGTTTTTT.

The chain recombines TRBV10-2 with TRBJ1-3; D ambiguous. CDR3 length: 14 amino acids. V lost 9 bases and J lost 0, with 12 bases in between. Germline V gene data show CDR1 as WSHSY and CDR2 as SAAADI. CDR3 coding DNA: TGCGCCAGTGGACTCCAGACCTCTGGAAACACCATATATTTT. Translating it yields CASGLQTSGNTIYF.

The rearrangement uses TRBV9 and TRBJ2-1; possibly TRBD2 for D (6 bases). The CDR3 runs 14 residues. Deletions cut 4 bases from V and 2 bases from J, with 10 bases between. Per germline, CDR1 SGDLS and CDR2 YYNGEE. This chain's CDR3 is CASSRGGAYNEQFF. The CDR3 DNA follows: TGTGCCAGCAGCCGCGGCGGGGCCTACAATGAGCAGTTCTTC.

The V gene is TRBV29-1, the J gene TRBJ1-1, with TRBD1 matching over 7 bases. Germline V lookup: CDR1 SQVTM, CDR2 ANQGSEA. The CDR3 has 12 residues. The CDR3 region is CLVGQTGTEAFF. The DNA of the CDR3 is TGCCTTGTGGGACAGACTGGCACTGAAGCTTTCTTT.

This chain connects TRBV18 to TRBJ2-7; maybe TRBD2 (6 bases). V dropped 3 bases and J dropped 4 bases, with 16 bases sitting between them. Looked up from germline, CDR1 is KGHSH and CDR2 is LQKENI. The CDR3 is 15 residues long. The CDR3: CASSPQGLVKYEQYF. The CDR3, as DNA: TGTGCCAGCTCACCGCAGGGACTGGTGAAATACGAGCAGTACTTC.

This clone was counted a single time. The gene calls are TRBV3-1 (or the pseudogene TRBV3-2) and TRBJ1-2; tentative D call: TRBD1 (5 bases). The CDR3 totals 13 residues. Trimming stripped 5 bases from V and 5 bases from J, with 12 bases between. CDR1 and CDR2 (germline): LGHDT, YNNKEL (reference sequence). The DNA for the CDR3 is TGTGCCAGCAGCATTGCGGACAAGTATGGCTACACCTTC. This sequence encodes CASSIADKYGYTF.